The 6 T cell receptor beta chains given below trace back to one sample, sequenced in a study of molecular identifiers for immune sequencing clone quantification. TCRdb called the PCR reads again in MiXCR, with one record for every CDR3 protein. The sample lists hundreds of thousands of distinct CDR3 sequences; around 25% were seen once. The source material was naive CD8+ T cells from blood, with Jurkat cell RNA spiked in. Documented subset: FACS-sorted CD8+CD4-CCR7+CD45RA+ naive T cells. These receptors all stem from a human donor in good health. Some libraries in this study had Jurkat cell RNA spiked in.

A word on this clonotype: An end of the junction differs from the germline gene, which may be a read error. This chain links TRBV30 with TRBJ1-1, with TRBD1 as a possible D gene (6 bases). Germline V gene sequence: CDR1 GTSNPN, CDR2 SVGIG (reference sequence). The CDR3 loop spans 13 amino acids. DNA for the CDR3: TGTGCCCGGAGTGTGGGGGCAAACACTGAAGCTTTCTTT. This sequence encodes CARSVGANTEAFF. The variable domain in full, completed from reference TRBV30 and TRBJ1-1, reads SQTIHQWPATLVQPVGSPLSLECTVEGTSNPNLYWYRQAAGRGLQLLFYSVGIGQISSEVPQNLSASRPQDRQFILSSKKLLLSDSGFYLCARSVGANTEAFFGQGTRLTVV.

This clonotype has ten or more counts. The chain couples TRBV12-3 or TRBV12-4 to TRBJ2-2; 7 bases are a match to TRBD1. With 6 bases clipped from V and 2 bases from J, the junction kept 6 bases outside the gene matches. CDR3 length equals 15 residues. CDR3 amino acids: CASRPGTANTGELFF. The CDR3 DNA sequence: TGTGCCAGCAGGCCCGGGACAGCTAACACCGGGGAGCTGTTTTTT.

This clonotype was recorded only once. Just one base apart from a much larger clone, this may be a read error. The chain employs TRBV20-1 and TRBJ2-4, with 7 bases aligning to TRBD2. Germline V gene data show CDR1 as DFQATT and CDR2 as SNEGSKA (reference sequence). CDR3 length: 19 residues. CDR3 nucleotide sequence: TGCAGAGATATTGAAACCCTAGAGATCGGGAGGATAGCCAAAAACATTCAGTACTTC. Residues: CRDIETLEIGRIAKNIQYF.

Many counts were recorded for this clonotype. The chain combines TRBV27 with TRBJ2-7; 7 bases agree with TRBD1. CDR3 size: 14 residues. Germline CDR1 MNHEY, CDR2 SMNVEV (reference sequence). J gave up 3 bases and V 1 base, and 3 bases lay outside the gene matches. This CDR3 is CASSLYRQGYEQYF. The CDR3 region has the DNA TGTGCCAGCAGTTTATATCGACAGGGCTACGAGCAGTACTTC.

About this clonotype itself: Given a much more abundant clone one base away, this may be a read error. The chain employs TRBV3-1 and TRBJ2-3, with D uncertain. The CDR3 spans 14 residues. Trimming took 2 bases from V and 6 from J, leaving 12 bases between them. In germline, CDR1 is LGHDT, CDR2 YNNKEL (reference sequence). The DNA for the CDR3 is TGTGCCAGCAGCCAACCGGAAGGGCACGATACGCAGTATTTT. Its translation: CASSQPEGHDTQYF.

The chain joins TRBV18 to TRBJ1-1, with a possible D match to TRBD1 (5 bases). Trimming stripped 3 bases from V and 7 bases from J, with 15 bases between. In germline, CDR1 is KGHSH, CDR2 LQKENI. The CDR3 length is 14 residues. The CDR3 reads CASSPEGVRDEAFF. CDR3 nucleotides: TGTGCCAGCTCACCCGAAGGGGTCCGGGATGAAGCTTTCTTT.